The 7 T cell receptor beta chains listed next were all sequenced from one sample in a study of post-analysis software for immune sequencing data. Overall study findings and caveats: About five TRBV segments were more frequent in patients than controls; TRBV5-6, TRBV5-1 and TRBV20-1 belonged to this group.

Built from TCR beta cDNA, the libraries had unique molecular identifiers in them. One entry per CDR3 protein results from TCRdb running MiXCR on the PCR reads. The table lists 650,000 to 900,000 distinct CDR3 sequences, 46% of them singletons. Their antigens are not known. The source material was blood. The source is a girl aged 5-17 years with multiple sclerosis.

The chain couples TRBV4-3 to TRBJ1-2, with D perhaps TRBD1 (5 bases). The V end lost 4 bases, the J end lost 1 base, and 19 bases lay between the germline ends. The CDR3 runs 17 residues. Germline lookup yields CDR1 LGHNA and CDR2 YSLEER. The chain's CDR3 is CASSPELGPDLNYGYTF. DNA of the CDR3: TGCGCCAGCAGCCCCGAACTGGGACCGGATCTTAACTATGGCTACACCTTC.

The chain couples TRBV6-2 or TRBV6-3 to TRBJ2-1; TRBD2 matches 11 bases. The CDR3 extends over 17 amino acids. Germline V gene data show CDR1 as MNHEY and CDR2 as SVGEGT. V was pared by 3 bases and J by 9 bases, with 13 bases of the junction left unmatched. CDR3 loop: CASSYGLRASGRIEQFF. DNA for the CDR3: TGTGCCAGCAGTTATGGGTTGCGGGCTAGCGGGAGGATTGAGCAGTTCTTC.

This clonotype was recorded only once. This chain joins TRBV20-1 and TRBJ1-2; D is unresolved. Per the germline V gene, CDR1 is DFQATT and CDR2 is SNEGSKA (reference sequence). The CDR3 runs to 13 residues. The V end lost 6 bases, the J end lost 5 bases, and 16 bases lay between the germline ends. Here the CDR3 DNA reads TGCAGTGCAACCGAACCCGCGGCTTATGGCTACACCTTC. As protein: CSATEPAAYGYTF.

The genes are TRBV20-1 and TRBJ1-1; D is unresolved. V lost 4 bases and J lost 2, with 14 bases in between. This CDR3 has 14 amino acids. The germline V gene has CDR1 DFQATT and CDR2 SNEGSKA (reference sequence). The chain's CDR3 is CSAIDSVRNTEAFF. CDR3 bases: TGCAGTGCTATAGATTCGGTCCGAAACACTGAAGCTTTCTTT.

The table lists this clonotype with a few counts. The chain joins TRBV20-1 to TRBJ2-7, with a tentative D call TRBD2 (6 bases). The CDR3 sequence is 15 residues long. The germline V gene encodes CDR1 DFQATT and CDR2 SNEGSKA (reference sequence). Trimming removed 0 bases from V and 1 base from J, with 13 bases in between. The CDR3 coding sequence is TGCAGTGCTAGAGATCGAAGCGGGCGATCCTACGAGCAGTACTTC. Encoded protein: CSARDRSGRSYEQYF.

The chain has TRBV20-1 and TRBJ2-5, with TRBD1 identical over 7 bases. Germline CDR1 DFQATT, CDR2 SNEGSKA (reference sequence). The V gene end was trimmed by 3 bases and the J gene end by 5 bases; junction bases not matched to a gene: 12. The CDR3 covers 15 residues. CDR3 sequence (DNA): TGCAGTGCTAGCCTTCCAACAGGGGAAGGTGAGACCCAGTACTTC. The encoded protein is CSASLPTGEGETQYF.

The sample holds a few counts of this clonotype. This rearrangement joins TRBV6-5 to TRBJ1-2, with 8 bases identical to TRBD1. V lost 6 bases, J lost 4 bases, and 7 bases stayed unmatched. The germline CDR1 and CDR2 sequences are MNHEY and SVGAGI. The CDR3 loop spans 14 amino acids. CDR3 region: CASSPDREGYGYTF. The CDR3 DNA is TGTGCCAGCAGCCCGGACAGGGAGGGCTATGGCTACACCTTC.